The rows below give T cell receptor beta chains drawn from one sample of a study of cytomegalovirus exposure and HLA in healthy donors. Sequencing used immunoSEQ multiplex PCR; TCRdb keeps in-frame clones, though not all of them. The sample records around 200,000 clones, more than 60% being singletons. Specimen: PBMCs. The receptors were sampled from a girl aged 2-10 years in good health and CMV-seronegative. CDR3s include the opening cysteine and the closing phenylalanine or tryptophan. Each record gives: clone size, D gene, J gene, V gene, CDR3 DNA, CDR3 protein. The D gene is left open where the match is weak. Clone sizes are given selectively: once, few, many, or a class where the clone is expanded.

size: .
D: .
J: TRBJ2-5
V: TRBV9
DNA: TGTGCCAGCAGCGTAGATGCAGGGAAAGAGACCCAGTACTTC
CDR3: CASSVDAGKETQYF

size: .
D: TRBD1
J: TRBJ2-7
V: TRBV5-1
DNA: TGCGCCAGCAGAACGGGACAGGGCAACTCCTACGAGCAGTACTTC
CDR3: CASRTGQGNSYEQYF

size: .
D: TRBD1
J: TRBJ1-2
V: TRBV2
DNA: TGTGCCAGCAGTGGGGGACAGGGGGTAGTCTATGGCTACACCTTC
CDR3: CASSGGQGVVYGYTF

size: .
D: TRBD2
J: TRBJ2-5
V: TRBV15
DNA: TGTGCCACCGCCCCGGGACTAGCGCGAGAGACCCAGTACTTC
CDR3: CATAPGLARETQYF

size: .
D: .
J: TRBJ1-2
V: TRBV5-6
DNA: TGTGCCAGCAGCTTCTCCCCGATTAAAGGAGTGTTTAACTATGGCTACACCTTC
CDR3: CASSFSPIKGVFNYGYTF

size: .
D: .
J: TRBJ2-1
V: TRBV6-5
DNA: TGTGCCAGCAGTACCAACGAGGGCTATGAGCAGTTCTTC
CDR3: CASSTNEGYEQFF

size: .
D: TRBD1
J: TRBJ2-7
V: TRBV5-6
DNA: TGTGCCAGCAGCGCCTCGGACAGGACGATTACCCGCGAGCAGTACTTC
CDR3: CASSASDRTITREQYF

size: few
D: .
J: TRBJ1-1
V: TRBV19
DNA: TGTGCCAGTAGTATAGGCAGATTGAACACTGAAGCTTTCTTT
CDR3: CASSIGRLNTEAFF

size: .
D: .
J: TRBJ2-3
V: TRBV5-6
DNA: TGTGCCAGCAGCTTGGATCACTGGGGGCGCACAGATACGCAGTATTTT
CDR3: CASSLDHWGRTDTQYF

size: once
D: TRBD1
J: TRBJ1-2
V: TRBV5-1
DNA: TGCGCCAGCAGCGCGGACAGGGGTTATGGCTACACCTTC
CDR3: CASSADRGYGYTF

size: .
D: .
J: TRBJ1-4
V: TRBV27
DNA: TGTGCCAGCTGTAAAGAAGGGGTGTTTAATGAAAAACTGTTTTTT
CDR3: CASCKEGVFNEKLFF

size: once
D: .
J: TRBJ1-6
V: TRBV5-1
DNA: TGCGCCAGCAGCTTGGACAGGCCTAATTCACCCCTCCACTTT
CDR3: CASSLDRPNSPLHF

size: few
D: TRBD2
J: TRBJ2-3
V: TRBV15
DNA: TGTGCCACCAGCCGACAGGGGCGACTAGCGGGTTCTTCCGATACGCAGTATTTT
CDR3: CATSRQGRLAGSSDTQYF

size: .
D: .
J: TRBJ2-7
V: TRBV6-5
DNA: TGTGCCAGCAGTTTGTTCCTTTACTACGAGCAGTACTTC
CDR3: CASSLFLYYEQYF

size: .
D: .
J: TRBJ2-5
V: TRBV6-1
DNA: TGTGCCAGCAGTGCGCAGGGGCGGCAAGAGACCCAGTACTTC
CDR3: CASSAQGRQETQYF

size: .
D: .
J: TRBJ1-6
V: TRBV7-9
DNA: TGTGCCAGCAGCCGTGACAGGACTGGGGATTCACCCCTCCACTTT
CDR3: CASSRDRTGDSPLHF

size: .
D: .
J: TRBJ1-1
V: TRBV20-1
DNA: TGCAGTGCTAGATTAGCGCAGGAAGCTTTCTTT
CDR3: CSARLAQEAFF

size: .
D: TRBD2
J: TRBJ2-7
V: TRBV11-2
DNA: TGTGCCAGCAGCCGTACTAGCGGGAGCTACGAGCAGTACTTC
CDR3: CASSRTSGSYEQYF

size: .
D: .
J: TRBJ2-7
V: TRBV19
DNA: TGTGCCAGTAGTATAGGTGGAGGGATGGGCTACGAGCAGTACTTC
CDR3: CASSIGGGMGYEQYF

size: .
D: .
J: TRBJ2-5
V: TRBV10-2
DNA: TGCGCCAGCCGGGCGGGGGAGACCCAGTACTTC
CDR3: CASRAGETQYF

size: .
D: TRBD1
J: TRBJ2-7
V: TRBV5-1
DNA: TGCGCCAGCAGCTGGGGACAGGGACCCTACGAGCAGTACTTC
CDR3: CASSWGQGPYEQYF

size: few
D: TRBD1
J: TRBJ1-2
V: TRBV18
DNA: TGTGCCAGCTCACCGCCGGGACAGTACCGCTTCTATGAAAACACCTTC
CDR3: CASSPPGQYRFYENTF

size: .
D: .
J: TRBJ2-5
V: TRBV4-2
DNA: TGTGCCAGCAGCCAAGGCGGGCGGGCCCAAGAGACCCAGTACTTC
CDR3: CASSQGGRAQETQYF

size: .
D: .
J: TRBJ2-5
V: TRBV18
DNA: TGTGCCAGCTCACCACCTGAGACTAGGGCCCAGTACTTC
CDR3: CASSPPETRAQYF

size: .
D: TRBD1
J: TRBJ1-1
V: TRBV18
DNA: TGTGCCAGCTCACGAGACAGGGTAACTACTGAAGCTTTCTTT
CDR3: CASSRDRVTTEAFF

size: .
D: .
J: TRBJ1-1
V: TRBV9
DNA: TGTGCCAGCAGCGTGGACCTCCGGGGGAACACTGAAGCTTTCTTT
CDR3: CASSVDLRGNTEAFF

size: .
D: .
J: TRBJ2-7
V: TRBV5-4
DNA: TGTGCCAGCAGCTTCGGGGCGGGAAGGAACTCCTACGAGCAGTACTTC
CDR3: CASSFGAGRNSYEQYF

size: .
D: .
J: TRBJ1-2
V: TRBV16
DNA: TGTGCCAGCAGCCAATCCAGCTATGGCTACACCTTC
CDR3: CASSQSSYGYTF

size: .
D: .
J: TRBJ2-7
V: TRBV11-2
DNA: TGTGCCAGCAGCTTGGGGCAGGGCGAGCAGTACTTC
CDR3: CASSLGQGEQYF

size: .
D: .
J: TRBJ2-7
V: TRBV7-2
DNA: TGTGCCAGCAGCTTAGGACCTAGCTCCGGCGAGCAGTACTTC
CDR3: CASSLGPSSGEQYF

size: .
D: TRBD1
J: TRBJ1-6
V: TRBV9
DNA: TGTGCCAGCAGCGTCCTCGGGACAGGTTCACCCCTCCACTTT
CDR3: CASSVLGTGSPLHF

size: .
D: TRBD2
J: TRBJ2-3
V: TRBV5-8
DNA: TGTGCCAGCAGCTTAGCGGGAGGGTGGACAGGTACGCAGTATTTT
CDR3: CASSLAGGWTGTQYF

size: few
D: .
J: TRBJ1-2
V: TRBV7-9
DNA: TGTGCCAGCAGCGCGACAATTTCTCATGGCTACACCTTC
CDR3: CASSATISHGYTF

size: .
D: .
J: TRBJ2-1
V: TRBV5-1
DNA: TGCGCCAGCAGCTTCGGTAAAGACAATGAGCAGTTCTTC
CDR3: CASSFGKDNEQFF

size: few
D: .
J: TRBJ1-2
V: TRBV7-2
DNA: TGTGCCAGCAGCTTCATAAGGACAGCCCCTAACTATGGCTACACCTTC
CDR3: CASSFIRTAPNYGYTF

size: .
D: .
J: TRBJ1-5
V: TRBV2
DNA: TGTGCCAGCAGTGAACGGGGCGGTAGCAGGGGGCCCCAGCATTTT
CDR3: CASSERGGSRGPQHF

size: .
D: .
J: TRBJ2-7
V: TRBV4-1
DNA: TGCGCCAGCAGCCAGCCGGGACTCAAATTTTACGAGCAGTACTTC
CDR3: CASSQPGLKFYEQYF

size: .
D: .
J: TRBJ2-4
V: TRBV27
DNA: TGTGCCAGCCTCTCTAGAGCCTGGACAGATAGAGTTCTAGCCAAAAACATTCAGTACTTC
CDR3: CASLSRAWTDRVLAKNIQYF

size: few
D: .
J: TRBJ1-1
V: TRBV29-1
DNA: TGCAGCGTTGATCGGGGGGCTGAAGCTTTCTTT
CDR3: CSVDRGAEAFF

size: .
D: .
J: TRBJ2-7
V: TRBV5-6
DNA: TGTGCCAGCAGCTTGCGGTTATACGAGCAGTACTTC
CDR3: CASSLRLYEQYF

size: once
D: .
J: TRBJ1-5
V: TRBV30
DNA: TGTGCCTATGCAAGGGGTAGCAATCAGCCCCAGCATTTT
CDR3: CAYARGSNQPQHF

size: .
D: .
J: TRBJ1-1
V: TRBV7-9
DNA: TGTGCCAGCAGCGCCGCGGGTCCGAACACTGAAGCTTTCTTT
CDR3: CASSAAGPNTEAFF

size: .
D: .
J: TRBJ1-2
V: TRBV5-4
DNA: TGTGCCAGCAGCTTGGGGGGATCCCAGGGGCTGTTAAACTATGGCTACACCTTC
CDR3: CASSLGGSQGLLNYGYTF

size: .
D: TRBD1
J: TRBJ1-2
V: TRBV9
DNA: TGTACCAGCAGACGTACCGGGACAGGATACCTTTGGGGCGGCTACACCTTC
CDR3: CTSRRTGTGYLWGGYTF

size: .
D: .
J: TRBJ2-1
V: TRBV7-7
DNA: TGTGCCAGCAGCTTCTCCCTTCTGCGCAATGAGCAGTTCTTC
CDR3: CASSFSLLRNEQFF

size: .
D: TRBD1
J: TRBJ2-7
V: TRBV7-9
DNA: TGTGCCAGCAGCATGGGACAGTCGCAGCAGTACTTC
CDR3: CASSMGQSQQYF